The 25 T cell receptor beta chains in this list originate from one sample, sequenced in a study of CD8 T cells in Susac syndrome. It was with random hexamers that about 0.45 to 1 ug RNA was reverse transcribed. TCRdb re-called the immunoSEQ multiplex PCR reads through MiXCR, storing one row per CDR3 protein. The sample includes roughly 120,000 distinct CDR3 sequences, just under 95% seen only once; the top ten take about 0.09%. Sequenced sample: CD4+ T cells from PBMCs. These receptors were collected from a human donor with multiple sclerosis.

This chain links TRBV18 with TRBJ2-7; 8 bases line up with TRBD1. V was clipped by 3 bases and J by 6 bases; unmatched bases: 4. This CDR3 has 13 amino acids. Germline V gene lookup returns CDR1 KGHSH and CDR2 LQKENI. The CDR3 DNA sequence: TGTGCCAGCTCACCTCAGGGGGCTGGCGAGCAGTACTTC. Translating it yields CASSPQGAGEQYF.

This chain links TRBV2 with TRBJ2-7; a possible D gene is TRBD2 (5 bases). The CDR3 contains 12 residues. V was shortened by 7 bases and J by 3 bases, with 10 bases between the two germline ends. The V gene's germline CDR1 is SNHLY and CDR2 FYNNEI. CDR3 in DNA: TGTGCCAGCAAAGACTACTTCTACGAGCAGTACTTC. It is translated as CASKDYFYEQYF.

The chain combines TRBV5-1 with TRBJ1-2; the match to TRBD1 covers 12 bases. With 4 bases clipped from V and 4 bases from J, the junction kept 2 bases outside the gene matches. The CDR3 sequence is 14 residues long. Germline lookup yields CDR1 SGHRS and CDR2 YFSETQ. CDR3 bases: TGCGCCAGCAGCCCGGGACAGGGGGCCTATGGCTACACCTTC. Translated, it gives CASSPGQGAYGYTF.

This rearrangement joins TRBV4-1 to TRBJ2-3; weak D call: TRBD2 (6 bases). This CDR3 is built from 13 residues. Looked up from germline, CDR1 is MGHRA and CDR2 is YSYEKL. V shed 4 bases and J shed 3 bases, with 8 bases lying between them. CDR3 in DNA: TGCGCCAGCAGCCCCGGGACTACAGATACGCAGTATTTT. Translation gives CASSPGTTDTQYF.

The chain links TRBV7-9 to TRBJ1-1; D is perhaps TRBD1 (6 bases). V gave up 6 bases and J gave up 4 bases, with 15 bases separating them. The CDR3 has 14 amino acids. The V gene's germline CDR1 is SEHNR and CDR2 FQNEAQ (reference sequence). The CDR3 coding sequence is TGTGCCAGCAGTCCCATAGGGGGGGGCACTGAAGCTTTCTTT. The encoded protein is CASSPIGGGTEAFF.

The gene calls are TRBV9 and TRBJ2-5, with TRBD2 as a possible D gene (7 bases). The germline V gene has CDR1 SGDLS and CDR2 YYNGEE. Deletions cut 2 bases from V and 4 bases from J, with 15 bases between. This CDR3 is built from 15 residues. The CDR3 DNA reads TGTGCCAGCAGCGTCCTTTGGGGGGGCGGAGAGACCCAGTACTTC. Translated, it gives CASSVLWGGGETQYF.

This chain connects TRBV9 to TRBJ2-5; D remains ambiguous. The germline V and J ends were trimmed by 4 bases and 5 bases, with 12 bases remaining between them. The CDR3 has 13 residues. Germline assignment: CDR1 SGDLS and CDR2 YYNGEE. The chain's CDR3 is CASSSVTGETQYF. The CDR3 nucleotides read TGTGCCAGCAGCAGTGTGACTGGTGAGACCCAGTACTTC.

This clonotype was detected only a few times. V gene TRBV20-1 combines with J gene TRBJ1-2; 7 bases line up with TRBD1. Germline V gene lookup returns CDR1 DFQATT and CDR2 SNEGSKA (reference sequence). CDR3 size: 17 residues. Trimming removed 2 bases from V and 5 bases from J; junction bases left unmatched: 17. This CDR3 reads CSARSSRVGTDQYGYTF. The DNA of the CDR3 is TGCAGTGCTAGATCGTCGAGGGTAGGGACAGATCAATATGGCTACACCTTC.

The chain joins TRBV6-2 or TRBV6-3 to TRBJ2-7; TRBD1 agrees at 9 bases. There are 13 residues in the CDR3. Germline-derived CDR1 and CDR2 are MNHEY and SVGEGT. V lost 8 bases, J lost 6 bases, and 8 bases stayed unmatched. CDR3 sequence reads: CASGGQGRVEQYF. The CDR3, as DNA: TGTGCCAGCGGAGGACAGGGGAGAGTCGAGCAGTACTTC.

The chain employs TRBV20-1 and TRBJ1-4; D gene unclear. Trimming pared 3 bases from V and 6 bases from J, leaving 14 bases between. This CDR3 comprises 14 residues. Germline values: CDR1 DFQATT, CDR2 SNEGSKA (reference sequence). CDR3 nucleotide sequence: TGCAGTGCTAGTTTGAGTTTTGGATATGAAAAACTGTTTTTT. Encoded protein: CSASLSFGYEKLFF.

V usage is TRBV7-2 and J usage is TRBJ2-5; 7 nucleotides match TRBD1. Trimming cost V 4 bases and J 0 bases; bases outside gene matches: 2. This CDR3 is 14 amino acids long. Germline lookup yields CDR1 SGHTA and CDR2 FQGNSA. Here the CDR3 DNA reads TGTGCCAGCAGCTCGACAGGGTACCAAGAGACCCAGTACTTC. Its protein product is CASSSTGYQETQYF.

The rearrangement uses TRBV19 and TRBJ2-7; the match to TRBD2 covers 7 bases. The CDR3 sequence is 15 residues long. V lost 8 bases to trimming and J lost 6 bases; unmatched junction nucleotides: 16. From germline, CDR1 is LNHDA and CDR2 SQIVND (reference sequence). The CDR3 protein is CASSWGGGTGREQYF. The CDR3 DNA reads as TGTGCCAGTTCATGGGGCGGGGGAACGGGTCGCGAGCAGTACTTC. The entire variable domain, with the rest obtained from reference TRBV19 and TRBJ2-7, is as follows: DGGITQSPKYLFRKEGQNVTLSCEQNLNHDAMYWYRQDPGQGLRLIYYSQIVNDFQKGDIAEGYSVSREKKESFPLTVTSAQKNPTAFYLCASSWGGGTGREQYFGPGTRLTVT.

The chain recombines TRBV29-1 with TRBJ1-1; maybe TRBD1 (6 bases). The CDR3 is 11 amino acids. Germline assignment: CDR1 SQVTM and CDR2 ANQGSEA. Trimming cost V 3 bases and J 8 bases, with 10 bases left between them. DNA of the CDR3: TGCAGCGTTGACCGGGGGGCAGAAGCTTTCTTT. Protein sequence: CSVDRGAEAFF. Supplemented by reference TRBV29-1 and TRBJ1-1, the full variable domain reads SAVISQKPSRDICQRGTSLTIQCQVDSQVTMMFWYRQQPGQSLTLIATANQGSEATYESGFVIDKFPISRPNLTFSTLTVSNMSPEDSSIYLCSVDRGAEAFFGQGTRLTVV.

This clonotype came up once. This rearrangement joins TRBV5-1 to TRBJ2-1, with D unclear. Germline V lookup: CDR1 SGHRS, CDR2 YFSETQ. Trimming shortened V by 3 bases and J by 6 bases, and 13 bases separated the two germline ends. The CDR3 is 14 amino acids. The CDR3 sequence is CASSSTTAANEQFF. The CDR3 DNA follows: TGCGCCAGCAGCTCGACCACGGCGGCCAATGAGCAGTTCTTC. Full variable domain (missing parts from reference TRBV5-1 and TRBJ2-1): KAGVTQTPRYLIKTRGQQVTLSCSPISGHRSVSWYQQTPGQGLQFLFEYFSETQRNKGNFPGRFSGRQFSNSRSEMNVSTLELGDSALYLCASSSTTAANEQFFGPGTRLTVL.

The genes are TRBV12-3 or TRBV12-4 and TRBJ1-3; 8 bases align to TRBD1. The V gene end was trimmed by 3 bases and the J gene end by 4 bases; junction bases not matched to a gene: 8. This CDR3 contains 16 residues. The CDR3, as DNA: TGTGCCAGCAGTTTTGGCGTCGACAGGGGAGGAAACACCATATATTTT. Translated: CASSFGVDRGGNTIYF.

V is TRBV6-1 and J is TRBJ1-3, with 9 bases lining up with TRBD1. Germline trimming cut 6 bases from V and 5 bases from J; bases unmatched to any gene: 14. Germline V gene lookup returns CDR1 MNHNS and CDR2 SASEGT. This CDR3 region has 17 residues. DNA for the CDR3: TGTGCCAGCAGCCTTTTACCGGGACAGGGTGGCCGAAACACCATATATTTT. Translated, it gives CASSLLPGQGGRNTIYF.

The table lists this clonotype with a few counts. The chain is built from TRBV18 and TRBJ2-7; TRBD1 matches 7 bases. Germline-derived CDR1 and CDR2 are KGHSH and LQKENI. The V gene end was trimmed by 3 bases and the J gene end by 1 base; junction bases not matched to a gene: 3. CDR3 length equals 14 residues. The CDR3 DNA follows: TGTGCCAGCTCACCGAGGGACAGTTCCTACGAGCAGTACTTC. It codes for CASSPRDSSYEQYF.

This clonotype was detected only once. This rearrangement joins TRBV20-1 to TRBJ1-2; D is unclear. The germline V and J ends were trimmed by 5 bases and 2 bases, with 27 bases remaining between them. CDR3 length: 18 amino acids. The germline CDR1 and CDR2 sequences are DFQATT and SNEGSKA (reference sequence). This CDR3 reads CSAPPTGRTRVLNYGYTF. The CDR3 region has the DNA TGCAGTGCTCCACCCACGGGCCGCACACGGGTTTTAAACTATGGCTACACCTTC.

CDR3 coding DNA: TGTGCCTGGAGTCCTCCAGGGCCGGGGGAAACTGCTGAAGCTTTCTTT. This encodes CAWSPPGPGETAEAFF. This chain links TRBV30 with TRBJ1-1; TRBD1 is a possible D gene (5 bases). The ends were cut back, 2 bases at V and 6 bases at J, with 22 bases in the middle. This CDR3 contains 16 residues. Looked up from germline, CDR1 is GTSNPN and CDR2 is SVGIG (reference sequence).

V usage is TRBV12-5 and J usage is TRBJ1-5; D is possibly TRBD1 (6 bases). Germline lookup yields CDR1 LGHNT and CDR2 FRNRAP. This CDR3 comprises 15 residues. Trimming left V 6 bases short and J 3 bases short, with 15 bases between. In DNA, the CDR3 is TGTGCTAGTGGCAAACTCACAGGGAACAATCAGCCCCAGCATTTT. Amino acid sequence: CASGKLTGNNQPQHF.

This chain joins TRBV7-9 and TRBJ1-3, with D possibly TRBD1 on 6 matching bases. Germline lookup yields CDR1 SEHNR and CDR2 FQNEAQ (reference sequence). V lost 1 base to trimming and J lost 0 bases, with 16 bases between them. This CDR3 comprises 18 residues. Written as DNA, the CDR3 is TGTGCCAGCAGCTTAGACCACAGGGAATACAGCTCTGGAAACACCATATATTTT. As protein: CASSLDHREYSSGNTIYF.

This chain connects TRBV5-1 to TRBJ2-2; D not resolved. Germline assignment: CDR1 SGHRS and CDR2 YFSETQ. Trimming stripped 0 bases from V and 6 bases from J, with 3 bases between. The CDR3 contains 12 residues. The CDR3 loop reads CASSLGPGELFF. The DNA for the CDR3 is TGCGCCAGCAGCTTGGGGCCCGGGGAGCTGTTTTTT. Supplemented by reference TRBV5-1 and TRBJ2-2, the full variable domain reads KAGVTQTPRYLIKTRGQQVTLSCSPISGHRSVSWYQQTPGQGLQFLFEYFSETQRNKGNFPGRFSGRQFSNSRSEMNVSTLELGDSALYLCASSLGPGELFFGEGSRLTVL.

This rearrangement joins TRBV11-2 to TRBJ2-7; D possibly corresponds to TRBD1 (5 bases). Germline V gene sequence: CDR1 SGHAT, CDR2 FQNNGV. V was pared by 5 bases and J by 9 bases, with 17 bases between. This CDR3 spans 13 amino acids. The CDR3 here is CASSPSPGMGQYF. CDR3 in DNA: TGTGCCAGCAGCCCCTCCCCAGGGATGGGGCAGTACTTC.

The chain links TRBV6-6 to TRBJ1-1, with D uncertain. Germline V gives CDR1 MNHNY, CDR2 SVGAGI (reference sequence). The CDR3 length is 11 residues. V was pared by 8 bases and J by 11 bases, with 15 bases between. DNA of the CDR3: TGTGCCAGCGTCGACGTGGTAGAGGCTTTCTTT. Translating it yields CASVDVVEAFF.

The chain links TRBV6-1 to TRBJ2-5, with D unresolved. CDR1 MNHNS and CDR2 SASEGT come from the germline V gene. The CDR3 has 12 residues. V lost 3 bases and J lost 10, with 12 bases in between. This CDR3 reads CASSEWPSSQYF. DNA for the CDR3: TGTGCCAGCAGTGAGTGGCCTTCGAGCCAGTACTTC.